What follows is one TCR beta chain and its context. Its antigen is unknown. CDR1 and CDR2 (germline): SGHTA, FQGTGA. The CDR3 is 15 residues long. V gave up 2 bases and J gave up 3 bases, with 10 bases separating them. The data were obtained in a study of type 1 regulatory T cells. Study as a whole: T-allo10 is a Tr1-enriched, alloantigen-specific CD4 T cell product made in vitro.

Study conclusions and caveats: Type 1 regulatory T cells had a more restricted TCR repertoire than non-type 1 regulatory T cells.

TCRdb re-analysed the reads in MiXCR, keeping a single row per CDR3 protein. The sample contains tens of thousands of distinct CDR3 sequences, less than 25% of which appear only once. The chain couples TRBV7-3 to TRBJ2-2, with a weak D call TRBD1 (6 bases). Material for sequencing was cultured type 1 regulatory T (Tr1) cells, either the whole culture or a sorted fraction (not recorded which). This clonotype was sampled from a human donor in good health. CDR3 coding DNA: TGTGCCAGCAGCTTAGTCCGACAGGACACCGGGGAGCTGTTTTTT. Encoded protein: CASSLVRQDTGELFF. Looking up the rest from reference TRBV7-3 and TRBJ2-2 gives the full variable domain: GAGVSQTPSNKVTEKGKYVELRCDPISGHTALYWYRQSLGQGPEFLIYFQGTGAADDSGLPNDRFFAVRPEGSVSTLKIQRTERGDSAVYLCASSLVRQDTGELFFGEGSRLTVL.